The rows below give T cell receptor beta chains drawn from one sample of a study of T cells in Graves' hyperthyroidism and ophthalmopathy. Using its own MiXCR run on the multiplex PCR reads, TCRdb lists one record per CDR3 protein. The top ten clones hold 28% of a sample with 200,000 to 300,000 distinct CDR3 sequences, about 15% of them seen once. The sequenced sample consisted of blood. The source is a woman aged 18-30 years with Graves' ophthalmopathy. The CDR3 runs from the conserved cysteine through the conserved F or W. D genes are given only for firm matches.

>TRBV9|TRBD2|TRBJ2-1
CASSKGLASNEQFF
>TRBV20-1|-|TRBJ1-2
CSARVGGYGYTF
>TRBV7-9|TRBD1|TRBJ1-5
CASSSGGDQPQHF
>TRBV19|TRBD1|TRBJ1-2
CASTSGQGNGYTF
>TRBV20-1|-|TRBJ1-5
CSASKGSNQPQHF
>TRBV6-1|-|TRBJ2-1
CASSFRTLPPYNEQFF
>TRBV15|TRBD2|TRBJ2-3
CATSLGLASSTDTQYF
>TRBV30|-|TRBJ1-2
CAWSVRTGNYGYTF
>TRBV29-1|-|TRBJ2-1
CSVFGYSYNEQFF
>TRBV28|TRBD2|TRBJ2-5
CASSFQGLAGPGETQYF
>TRBV11-2|-|TRBJ2-2
CASSFSSVGAGELFF
>TRBV5-1|-|TRBJ2-5
CASSSGTGRGETQYF
>TRBV28|-|TRBJ2-2
CAGSLRATSWGGELFF
>TRBV9|-|TRBJ1-3
CASSIEGSGNTIYF
>TRBV12-3/TRBV12-4|TRBD2|TRBJ2-3
CASSFMTSGTDTQYF
>TRBV6-1|TRBD2|TRBJ2-5
CASSPRLAGGGETQYF
>TRBV14|-|TRBJ2-2
CASSHSRYTGELFF
>TRBV2|TRBD1|TRBJ2-7
CASRGQGNYEQYF
>TRBV19|-|TRBJ2-1
CASSIDQGRWNEQFF
>TRBV15|-|TRBJ2-5
CATSRDSGKETQYF
>TRBV2|TRBD1|TRBJ2-5
CASSRQGAGETQYF
>TRBV20-1|-|TRBJ2-2
CSARSPVSTGELFF
>TRBV20-1|TRBD2|TRBJ2-7
CSALRTSGRPYEQYF
>TRBV28|-|TRBJ2-3
CASSLPRDGTDTQYF
>TRBV30|TRBD1|TRBJ2-1
CAWSVHPRQGNLRNEQFF
>TRBV6-1|TRBD1|TRBJ2-7
CASSYRTGHSYEQYF
>TRBV27|TRBD2|TRBJ2-7
CASSLISGMGSYEQYF
>TRBV5-1|TRBD1|TRBJ2-1
CASSSGSTGGGNEQFF
>TRBV20-1|TRBD1|TRBJ1-6
CSARKWDRANNSPLHF
>TRBV10-1|-|TRBJ2-3
CASSDKAGPDTQYF
>TRBV6-1|TRBD1|TRBJ1-6
CARFIWDRVRGDSPLHF
>TRBV11-3|-|TRBJ2-1
CASSSPGNTLGNEQFF
>TRBV6-1|-|TRBJ1-1
CASRNRDLNTEAFF
>TRBV11-2|-|TRBJ2-5
CASSLNPGTTMETQYF
>TRBV2|TRBD1|TRBJ2-3
CASIRDRSTDTQYF
>TRBV20-1|-|TRBJ2-5
CSATWDLETQYF
>TRBV13|TRBD1|TRBJ1-2
CASSSGQQRGYGYTF
>TRBV27|-|TRBJ1-6
CASSLSAGPLRVSPLHF
>TRBV7-3|-|TRBJ2-7
CASSPGGNEQYF
>TRBV7-2|-|TRBJ2-5
CASSPDPGSETQYF
>TRBV6-1|TRBD2|TRBJ2-7
CASSWTSGSHEQYF
>TRBV12-3/TRBV12-4|TRBD2|TRBJ2-5
CASSLAGGRLETQYF
>TRBV30|-|TRBJ2-3
CAWSTLRGDTQYF
>TRBV20-1|-|TRBJ2-6
CSARPNSGANVLTF
>TRBV5-1|-|TRBJ2-2
CASSLVPRGETGELFF
>TRBV7-9|-|TRBJ1-1
CASSLGRRPAFF
>TRBV14|-|TRBJ1-1
CASSQHLNTEAFF
>TRBV30|TRBD1|TRBJ2-1
CAWSLRGREQFF
>TRBV28|-|TRBJ1-4
CASSTRTEKLFF
>TRBV20-1|TRBD2|TRBJ2-7
CSARDLPTSGYSYEQYF
>TRBV28|TRBD2|TRBJ2-7
CASSLGGIEQYF
>TRBV2|-|TRBJ2-5
CASRAEETQYF
>TRBV20-1|-|TRBJ1-2
CSAREFSGADGYTF
>TRBV30|-|TRBJ1-4
CAWSGLRTEKLFF
>TRBV20-1|-|TRBJ2-3
CSASRGIVTDTQYF
>TRBV19|-|TRBJ1-2
CASRNSYRYGYTF